Below are 29 T cell receptor beta chains sequenced from a single sample in a study of blood T cell repertoires in COVID-19. Produced via immunoSEQ multiplex PCR; TCRdb's table is partial and in-frame only. The sample includes about 100,000 clones, approximately 80% seen only once; the top ten take less than 35%. The sequenced material came from peripheral blood. Every receptor here comes from a man aged 70-80 years with active or convalescent COVID-19.

This rearrangement joins TRBV11-1 to TRBJ2-2; possibly TRBD2 for D (5 bases). Per the germline V gene, CDR1 is SGHAT and CDR2 is FQDESV (reference sequence). Trimming shortened V by 4 bases and J by 4 bases, and 10 bases separated the two germline ends. The CDR3 is made up of 14 amino acids. CDR3 sequence: CASSSSGATGELFF. CDR3 bases: TGTGCCAGCAGCTCGAGCGGAGCCACCGGGGAGCTGTTTTTT.

The chain employs TRBV10-3 and TRBJ2-1, with 8 nucleotides matching TRBD1. The CDR3 loop spans 13 amino acids. Germline loops: CDR1 ENHRY, CDR2 SYGVKD. Trimming cost V 6 bases and J 8 bases; bases outside gene matches: 6. CDR3 in DNA: TGTGCCATCAGAGCCGGGACAGGAGATGAGCAGTTCTTC. As protein: CAIRAGTGDEQFF.

V and J are TRBV15 and TRBJ1-2; 7 bases match TRBD1. J lost 4 bases, V lost 4 bases, and 12 bases had no gene match. The germline CDR1 and CDR2 sequences are LNHNV and YYDKDF (reference sequence). The CDR3 has 16 amino acids. DNA for the CDR3: TGTGCCACCAGCACATCCTCCGACAGGGCTGTCTATGGCTACACCTTC. Its translation is CATSTSSDRAVYGYTF.

The gene calls are TRBV20-1 and TRBJ2-1; weak D call: TRBD1 (5 bases). The CDR3 is 8 residues long. V gave up 6 bases and J gave up 15 bases, with 9 bases separating them. Per the germline V gene, CDR1 is DFQATT and CDR2 is SNEGSKA (reference sequence). DNA of the CDR3: TGCAGTGCCCCAGGGCCGTTCTTC. Its translation: CSAPGPFF.

In DNA form, the CDR3 reads TGTGCCAGTAGCCTTTATGGGACTAGCGGGACCGGTGCAGATACGCAGTATTTT. This codes for CASSLYGTSGTGADTQYF. The genes are TRBV19 and TRBJ2-3; 13 bases match TRBD2. CDR1 and CDR2 (germline): LNHDA, SQIVND (reference sequence). CDR3 size: 18 residues. V shed 6 bases, J shed 4 bases, and the junction held 13 bases outside the gene matches.

The chain carries TRBV20-1 and TRBJ1-3; D unresolved. The CDR3 has 11 residues. Looked up from germline, CDR1 is DFQATT and CDR2 is SNEGSKA (reference sequence). The V end lost 8 bases, the J end lost 7 bases, and 12 bases lay between the germline ends. The CDR3 DNA is TGCAGTTCCCCCCGGGAGAACACCATATATTTT. It translates to CSSPRENTIYF.

This clone was seen once. The J gene is TRBJ1-5, the V gene TRBV10-2, with a weak D call TRBD1 (5 bases). This CDR3 region has 15 residues. V lost 4 bases, J lost 1 base, and 11 bases lay in between. Germline V gives CDR1 WSHSY, CDR2 SAAADI. The CDR3 spells CASSGAGGSNQPQHF. CDR3 in DNA: TGCGCCAGCAGTGGGGCTGGGGGGAGCAATCAGCCCCAGCATTTT.

This clone was seen just once. The rearrangement uses TRBV3-1 (or the pseudogene TRBV3-2) and TRBJ1-1, with D possibly matching TRBD1 (5 bases). Germline CDR1 reads LGHDT; CDR2 reads YNNKEL (reference sequence). The CDR3 has 12 amino acids. Deletions cut 3 bases from V and 8 bases from J, with 10 bases between. The CDR3 nucleotides are TGTGCCAGCAGCCATTTGGCAGGGGAAGCTTTCTTT. Protein product: CASSHLAGEAFF.

The chain links TRBV19 to TRBJ2-7; D might be TRBD2 (6 bases). The CDR3 spans 13 residues. CDR1 and CDR2 from the germline V gene are LNHDA and SQIVND (reference sequence). The V end was cut by 6 bases, the J end by 4 bases, with 13 bases between. The CDR3 sequence is CASSSGRVYEQYF. The CDR3 DNA follows: TGTGCCAGTAGCAGCGGGCGGGTTTACGAGCAGTACTTC. The whole variable domain, remainder taken from reference TRBV19 and TRBJ2-7, is DGGITQSPKYLFRKEGQNVTLSCEQNLNHDAMYWYRQDPGQGLRLIYYSQIVNDFQKGDIAEGYSVSREKKESFPLTVTSAQKNPTAFYLCASSSGRVYEQYFGPGTRLTVT.

CDR3 coding DNA: TGTGCCTGGAGTCGGGGCGGGGCCTACGAGCAGTACTTC. Translated, it gives CAWSRGGAYEQYF. The chain couples TRBV30 to TRBJ2-7, with a possible D match to TRBD2 (6 bases). Looked up from germline, CDR1 is GTSNPN and CDR2 is SVGIG (reference sequence). The CDR3 loop spans 13 amino acids. The V end lost 2 bases, the J end lost 2 bases, and 10 bases lay between the germline ends.

V gene TRBV5-5 combines with J gene TRBJ1-3, with 7 nucleotides matching TRBD1. The CDR3 sequence is 18 residues long. The ends lost 1 base at V and 0 bases at J; junction bases unmatched: 10. CDR1 is SGHKS and CDR2 is YYEKEE in the germline V gene (reference sequence). CDR3 amino acids: CASSLFLGGQSSGNTIYF. DNA for the CDR3: TGTGCCAGCAGCTTGTTCCTCGGGGGACAGAGCTCTGGAAACACCATATATTTT.

This rearrangement joins TRBV5-4 to TRBJ2-2; 9 bases map to TRBD1. This CDR3 has 15 amino acids. Germline trimming cut 10 bases from V and 4 bases from J; bases unmatched to any gene: 11. The V gene's germline CDR1 is SGHNT and CDR2 YYREEE (reference sequence). The CDR3 sequence: CAGKTGGASTGELFF. The CDR3 nucleotides read TGTGCCGGAAAAACAGGGGGCGCAAGCACCGGGGAGCTGTTTTTT.

The chain joins TRBV10-1 to TRBJ2-1; 9 bases fit TRBD2. CDR3 length: 15 amino acids. Losses at the gene ends were 7 bases for V and 4 bases for J; bases not matched to a gene: 8. Looked up from germline, CDR1 is WNHNN and CDR2 is SYGVQD (reference sequence). CDR3: CASTLAGVNYNEQFF. The CDR3 DNA reads as TGCGCCAGCACCTTAGCGGGGGTAAATTACAATGAGCAGTTCTTC.

The V and J genes are TRBV9 and TRBJ1-2, with 12 bases matching TRBD1. This CDR3 spans 16 amino acids. The V gene end was trimmed by 1 base and the J gene end by 8 bases; junction bases not matched to a gene: 9. Germline CDR1 SGDLS, CDR2 YYNGEE. CDR3 region: CASSVSPGQGAKGYTF. The CDR3, as DNA: TGTGCCAGCAGCGTATCTCCGGGACAGGGGGCGAAAGGCTACACCTTC.

The V and J genes are TRBV7-9 and TRBJ2-5; 8 nucleotides agree with TRBD1. Germline trimming cut 5 bases from V and 1 base from J; bases unmatched to any gene: 15. The CDR3 consists of 18 residues. Germline CDR1 SEHNR, CDR2 FQNEAQ (reference sequence). The CDR3 DNA reads as TGTGCCAGCAGCGGACCCACCTATCGGACAGGGTTCCAAGAGACCCAGTACTTC. It specifies CASSGPTYRTGFQETQYF.

The chain is built from TRBV3-1 (or the pseudogene TRBV3-2) and TRBJ2-7, with 14 bases matching TRBD2. Per the germline V gene, CDR1 is LGHDT and CDR2 is YNNKEL (reference sequence). This CDR3 comprises 15 residues. Unmatched junction bases numbered 2, after V lost 3 bases and J lost 4 bases. CDR3 amino acids: CASSQGLAGVYEQYF. CDR3 coding DNA: TGTGCCAGCAGCCAGGGACTAGCGGGAGTTTACGAGCAGTACTTC.

This sequence joins TRBV6-2 or TRBV6-3 and TRBJ2-1, with a possible D match to TRBD1 (6 bases). Germline V gene data show CDR1 as MNHEY and CDR2 as SVGEGT. The CDR3 consists of 16 residues. V lost 6 bases and J 0 bases, leaving 15 bases between the germline ends. The CDR3 bases are TGTGCCAGCAGCCCTACAGGGCCCAGCTCCTACAATGAGCAGTTCTTC. This encodes CASSPTGPSSYNEQFF.

The J gene is TRBJ1-6, the V gene TRBV6-6, with no clear D. Germline CDR1 is MNHNY and CDR2 is SVGAGI (reference sequence). There are 13 residues in the CDR3. V gave up 10 bases and J gave up 4 bases, with 11 bases separating them. CDR3 region: CATGVGYNSPLHF. The CDR3 DNA is TGTGCCACCGGAGTGGGTTATAATTCACCCCTCCACTTT.

This clone has just a few counts. The chain recombines TRBV7-7 with TRBJ2-1; 8 positions agree with TRBD1. Germline assignment: CDR1 SSHAT and CDR2 FNYEAQ (reference sequence). J was trimmed by 9 bases and V by 3 bases; bases with no gene match: 4. The CDR3 sequence is 13 residues long. This CDR3 reads CASSLQGAGEQFF. The CDR3 region has the DNA TGTGCCAGCAGCTTGCAGGGGGCGGGTGAGCAGTTCTTC.

DNA for the CDR3: TGTGCCAGCAGTGATTGGCCCCTAGGGGATGGCTACACCTTC. Translated, it gives CASSDWPLGDGYTF. This rearrangement joins TRBV2 to TRBJ1-2, with D possibly being TRBD1 (5 bases). Germline V gene sequence: CDR1 SNHLY, CDR2 FYNNEI. V lost 3 bases to trimming and J lost 6 bases, with 14 bases between them. The CDR3 contains 14 residues.

The sample holds a few counts of this clone. The V and J genes are TRBV30 and TRBJ2-1; 8 positions agree with TRBD2. The CDR3 loop spans 14 amino acids. Germline V gene sequence: CDR1 GTSNPN, CDR2 SVGIG (reference sequence). With 0 bases clipped from V and 5 bases from J, the junction kept 3 bases outside the gene matches. The CDR3 loop reads CAWSVGAGDNEQFF. The CDR3 coding sequence is TGTGCCTGGAGTGTAGGAGCGGGAGACAATGAGCAGTTCTTC.

The V call is TRBV2, the J call TRBJ2-4; 7 bases are shared with TRBD2. The CDR3 totals 15 residues. V lost 7 bases, J lost 0 bases, and 6 bases stayed unmatched. The germline V gene has CDR1 SNHLY and CDR2 FYNNEI. The CDR3 spells CASKREAVAKNIQYF. CDR3 in DNA: TGTGCCAGCAAACGGGAGGCTGTAGCCAAAAACATTCAGTACTTC.

The rearrangement links TRBV12-5 to TRBJ1-6; D possibly corresponds to TRBD1 (5 bases). Trimming pared 6 bases from V and 10 bases from J, leaving 13 bases between. From germline, CDR1 is LGHNT and CDR2 FRNRAP. The CDR3 is 13 amino acids. The CDR3 loop reads CASGTDRGSPLHF. The CDR3 DNA reads TGTGCTAGTGGAACTGACAGAGGATCACCCCTCCACTTT. Full variable domain (remainder filled in from reference TRBV12-5 and TRBJ1-6): DARVTQTPRHKVTEMGQEVTMRCQPILGHNTVFWYRQTMMQGLELLAYFRNRAPLDDSGMPKDRFSAEMPDATLATLKIQPSEPRDSAVYFCASGTDRGSPLHFGNGTRLTVT.

The chain carries TRBV11-1 and TRBJ2-1; TRBD2 agrees at 10 bases. V shed 2 bases and J 7 bases; nucleotides not matched to a gene: 5. The CDR3 is 15 residues long. The germline gives CDR1 SGHAT, CDR2 FQDESV (reference sequence). The CDR3 protein is CASSLLAGAGNEQFF. The CDR3 DNA sequence: TGTGCCAGCAGCTTACTAGCGGGGGCTGGAAATGAGCAGTTCTTC. The whole variable domain, remainder taken from reference TRBV11-1 and TRBJ2-1, is EAEVAQSPRYKITEKSQAVAFWCDPISGHATLYWYRQILGQGPELLVQFQDESVVDDSQLPKDRFSAERLKGVDSTLKIQPAELGDSAMYLCASSLLAGAGNEQFFGPGTRLTVL.

This clone was seen ten or more times. V usage is TRBV21-1 and J usage is TRBJ2-7; TRBD1 is the table's D call, not checked against the DNA. TRBV21-1 is recorded as a pseudogene. This CDR3 spans 13 amino acids. This chain's CDR3 is CASTRDSRYEQYF. The CDR3 DNA is TGTGCCAGCACCCGGGACAGCCGCTACGAGCAGTACTTC.

This clone is a singleton in its sample. CDR3 nucleotide sequence: TGTGCCAGCAGCCCCCGGACTGCTAGAGAGACCCAGTACTTC. This codes for CASSPRTARETQYF. The J gene is TRBJ2-5, the V gene TRBV9, with D possibly being TRBD2 (5 bases). The V gene's germline CDR1 is SGDLS and CDR2 YYNGEE. The CDR3 has 14 amino acids. V lost 4 bases and J 4 bases, leaving 14 bases between the germline ends. Combining the CDR3 with reference TRBV9 and TRBJ2-5 gives the whole variable domain DSGVTQTPKHLITATGQRVTLRCSPRSGDLSVYWYQQSLDQGLQFLIQYYNGEERAKGNILERFSAQQFPDLHSELNLSSLELGDSALYFCASSPRTARETQYFGPGTRLLVL.

In DNA, the CDR3 is TGTGCCAGCAGCTTTGGGACAGGGAAGTACCAAGAGACCCAGTACTTC. It translates to CASSFGTGKYQETQYF. The chain recombines TRBV5-5 with TRBJ2-5, with 9 bases lining up with TRBD1. The V gene's germline CDR1 is SGHKS and CDR2 YYEKEE (reference sequence). The CDR3 sequence is 16 residues long. V gave up 2 bases and J gave up 0 bases; unmatched junction bases: 5.

The chain couples TRBV6-2 or TRBV6-3 to TRBJ1-1; TRBD1 aligns across 8 bases. J was trimmed by 4 bases and V by 5 bases; bases with no gene match: 3. Looked up from germline, CDR1 is MNHEY and CDR2 is SVGEGT. The CDR3 spans 13 residues. The CDR3 region has the DNA TGTGCCAGCAGTATAACAGGGGGCACTGAAGCTTTCTTT. Protein product: CASSITGGTEAFF.

As concerns this clone: Other nucleotide sequences from this sample produce the same CDR3. The chain uses TRBV20-1 and TRBJ2-3, with D maybe TRBD2 (6 bases). Germline-derived CDR1 and CDR2 are DFQATT and SNEGSKA (reference sequence). Trimming stripped 7 bases from V and 1 base from J, with 6 bases between. The CDR3 is 11 residues long. In DNA form, the CDR3 reads TGCAGTGGGGAGGGCACAGATACGCAGTATTTT. This codes for CSGEGTDTQYF.